This entry describes one TCR beta chain. With 4 bases clipped from V and 5 bases from J, the junction kept 5 bases outside the gene matches. The CDR3 spans 15 residues. In germline, CDR1 is SNHLY, CDR2 FYNNEI. This specimen comes from a study of shared clonotypes between healthy human individuals. Terminally differentiated effector memory CD45RA+ cells were left out of the naive CD8 fraction, which was CD45RO-negative and positively selected for CCR7. The table came from immunoSEQ multiplex PCR; TCRdb's copy has only in-frame clones and leaves some out. This table has about 680,000 clones, about 91% appearing once.

Sequencing input: naive CD8+ T cells sorted from blood. V and J are TRBV2 and TRBJ2-1; the match to TRBD2 covers 10 bases. This sequence originates from a man younger than 40 in good health. The CDR3 sequence is CASSALAGDHNEQFF. CDR3 sequence (DNA): TGTGCCAGCAGTGCCCTAGCGGGAGACCACAATGAGCAGTTCTTC. Drawing the rest from reference TRBV2 and TRBJ2-1, the complete variable domain is EPEVTQTPSHQVTQMGQEVILRCVPISNHLYFYWYRQILGQKVEFLVSFYNNEISEKSEIFDDQFSVERPDGSNFTLKIRSTKLEDSAMYFCASSALAGDHNEQFFGPGTRLTVL.